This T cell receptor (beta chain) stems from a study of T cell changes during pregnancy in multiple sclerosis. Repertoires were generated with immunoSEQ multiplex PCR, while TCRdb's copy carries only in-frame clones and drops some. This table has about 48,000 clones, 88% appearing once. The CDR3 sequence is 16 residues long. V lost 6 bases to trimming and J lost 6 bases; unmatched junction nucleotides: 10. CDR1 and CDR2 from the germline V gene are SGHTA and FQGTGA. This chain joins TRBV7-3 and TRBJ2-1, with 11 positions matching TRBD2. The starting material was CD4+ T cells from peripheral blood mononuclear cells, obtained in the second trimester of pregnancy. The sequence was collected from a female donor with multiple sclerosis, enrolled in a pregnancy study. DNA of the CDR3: TGTGCCAGCAGGACGGAGCTAGCGGGAGGCGTCAATGAGCAGTTCTTC. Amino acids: CASRTELAGGVNEQFF.